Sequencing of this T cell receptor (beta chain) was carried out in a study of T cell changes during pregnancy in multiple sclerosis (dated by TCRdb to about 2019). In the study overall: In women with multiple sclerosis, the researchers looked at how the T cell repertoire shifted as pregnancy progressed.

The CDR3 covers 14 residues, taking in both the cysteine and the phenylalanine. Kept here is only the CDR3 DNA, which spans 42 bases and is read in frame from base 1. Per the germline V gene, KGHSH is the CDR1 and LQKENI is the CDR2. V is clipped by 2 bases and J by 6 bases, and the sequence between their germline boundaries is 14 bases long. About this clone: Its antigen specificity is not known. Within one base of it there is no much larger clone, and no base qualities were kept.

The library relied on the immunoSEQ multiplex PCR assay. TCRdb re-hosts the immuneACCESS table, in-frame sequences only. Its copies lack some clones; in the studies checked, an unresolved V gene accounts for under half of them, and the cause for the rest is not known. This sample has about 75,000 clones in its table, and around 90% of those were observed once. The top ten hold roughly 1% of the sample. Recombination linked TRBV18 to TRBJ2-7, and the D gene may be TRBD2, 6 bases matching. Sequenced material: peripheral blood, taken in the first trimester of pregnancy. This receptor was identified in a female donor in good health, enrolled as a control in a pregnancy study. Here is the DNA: TGTGCCAGCTCACCAGGGGGGATCCTTTCCGAGCAGTACTTC. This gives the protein CASSPGGILSEQYF.